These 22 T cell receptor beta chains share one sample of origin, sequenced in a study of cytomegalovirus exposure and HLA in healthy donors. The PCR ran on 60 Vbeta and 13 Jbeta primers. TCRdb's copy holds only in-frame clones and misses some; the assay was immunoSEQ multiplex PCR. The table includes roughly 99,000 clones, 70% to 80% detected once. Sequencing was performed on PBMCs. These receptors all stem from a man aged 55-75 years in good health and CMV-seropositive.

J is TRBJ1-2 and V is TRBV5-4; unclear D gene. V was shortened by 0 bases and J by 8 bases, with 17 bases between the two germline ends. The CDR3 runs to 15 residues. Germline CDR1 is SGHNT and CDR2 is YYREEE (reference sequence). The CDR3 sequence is CASSLEPRTSGGYTF. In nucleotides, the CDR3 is TGTGCCAGCAGCTTGGAGCCGCGGACTTCGGGAGGCTACACCTTC.

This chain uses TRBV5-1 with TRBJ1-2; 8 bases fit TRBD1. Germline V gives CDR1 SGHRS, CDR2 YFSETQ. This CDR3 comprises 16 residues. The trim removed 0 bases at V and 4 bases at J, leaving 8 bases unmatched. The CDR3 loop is CASSLALGQAFYGYTF. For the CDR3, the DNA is TGCGCCAGCAGCTTGGCCTTGGGACAGGCGTTCTATGGCTACACCTTC.

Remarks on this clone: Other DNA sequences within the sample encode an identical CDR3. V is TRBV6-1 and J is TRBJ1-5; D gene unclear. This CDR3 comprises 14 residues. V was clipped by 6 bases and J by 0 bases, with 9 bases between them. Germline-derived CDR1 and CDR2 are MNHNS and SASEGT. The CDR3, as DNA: TGTGCCAGCAGGGTACTTGGTAGCAATCAGCCCCAGCATTTT. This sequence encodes CASRVLGSNQPQHF.

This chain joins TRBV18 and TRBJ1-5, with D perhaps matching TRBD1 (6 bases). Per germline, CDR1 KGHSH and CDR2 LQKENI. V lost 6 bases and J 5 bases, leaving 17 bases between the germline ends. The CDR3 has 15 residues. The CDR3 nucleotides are TGTGCCAGCTCCCAACACCAGGGGAGTGATCAGCCCCAGCATTTT. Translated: CASSQHQGSDQPQHF. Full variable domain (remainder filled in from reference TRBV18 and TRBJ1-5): NAGVMQNPRHLVRRRGQEARLRCSPMKGHSHVYWYRQLPEEGLKFMVYLQKENIIDESGMPKERFSAEFPKEGPSILRIQQVVRGDSAAYFCASSQHQGSDQPQHFGDGTRLSIL.

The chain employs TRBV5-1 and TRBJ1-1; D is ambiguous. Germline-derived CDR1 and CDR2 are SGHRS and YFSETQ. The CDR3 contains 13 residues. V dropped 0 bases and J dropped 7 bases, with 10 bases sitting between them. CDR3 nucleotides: TGCGCCAGCAGCTTGGAGTACGGGAATGAAGCTTTCTTT. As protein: CASSLEYGNEAFF.

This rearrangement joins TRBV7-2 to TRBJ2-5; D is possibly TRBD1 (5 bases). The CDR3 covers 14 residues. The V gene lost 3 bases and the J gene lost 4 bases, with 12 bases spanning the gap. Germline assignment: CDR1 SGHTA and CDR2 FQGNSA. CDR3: CASSFGRVGETQYF. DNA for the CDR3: TGTGCCAGCAGCTTCGGCAGGGTCGGAGAGACCCAGTACTTC.

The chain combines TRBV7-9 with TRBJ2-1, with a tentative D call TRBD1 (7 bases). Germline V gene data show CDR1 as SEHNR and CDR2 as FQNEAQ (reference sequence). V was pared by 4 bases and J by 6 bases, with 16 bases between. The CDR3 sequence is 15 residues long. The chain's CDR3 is CASSSTGLGGNEQFF. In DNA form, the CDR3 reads TGTGCCAGCAGCTCGACAGGGCTGGGGGGCAATGAGCAGTTCTTC.

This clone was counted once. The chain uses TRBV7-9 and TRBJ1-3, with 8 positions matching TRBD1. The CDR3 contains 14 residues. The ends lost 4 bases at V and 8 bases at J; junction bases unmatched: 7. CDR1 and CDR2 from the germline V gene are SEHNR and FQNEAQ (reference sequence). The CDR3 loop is CASSSTGVGDTIYF. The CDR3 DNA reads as TGTGCCAGCAGCTCGACAGGGGTGGGAGACACCATATATTTT.

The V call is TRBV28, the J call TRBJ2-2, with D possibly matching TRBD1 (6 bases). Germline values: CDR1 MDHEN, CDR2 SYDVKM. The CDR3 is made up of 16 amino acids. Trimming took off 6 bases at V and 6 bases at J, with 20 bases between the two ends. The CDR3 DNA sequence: TGTGCCAGCAGCCTCCCTCGGACAGTCTCCCCCGGGGAGCTGTTTTTT. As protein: CASSLPRTVSPGELFF.

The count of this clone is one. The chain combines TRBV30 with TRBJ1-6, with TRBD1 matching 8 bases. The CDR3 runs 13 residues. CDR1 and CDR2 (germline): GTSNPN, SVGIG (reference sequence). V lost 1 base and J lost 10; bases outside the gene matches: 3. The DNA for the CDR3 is TGTGCCTGGAGTGGCAGACAGGGGTCACCCCTCCACTTT. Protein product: CAWSGRQGSPLHF. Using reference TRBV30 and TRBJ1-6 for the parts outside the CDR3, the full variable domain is SQTIHQWPATLVQPVGSPLSLECTVEGTSNPNLYWYRQAAGRGLQLLFYSVGIGQISSEVPQNLSASRPQDRQFILSSKKLLLSDSGFYLCAWSGRQGSPLHFGNGTRLTVT.

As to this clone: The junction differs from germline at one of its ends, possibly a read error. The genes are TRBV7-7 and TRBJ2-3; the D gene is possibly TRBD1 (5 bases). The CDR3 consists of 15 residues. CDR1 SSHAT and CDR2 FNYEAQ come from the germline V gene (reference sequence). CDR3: CASSAFQGNGDTQYF. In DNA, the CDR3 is TGTGCTAGCAGCGCGTTCCAGGGTAACGGAGATACGCAGTATTTT.

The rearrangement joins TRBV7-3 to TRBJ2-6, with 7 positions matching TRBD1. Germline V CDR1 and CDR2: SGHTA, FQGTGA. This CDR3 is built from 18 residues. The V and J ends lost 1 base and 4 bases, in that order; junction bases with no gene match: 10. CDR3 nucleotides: TGTGCCAGCAGCTTAATCCCAGGGGGACCCCTGGGGGCCAACGTCCTGACTTTC. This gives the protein CASSLIPGGPLGANVLTF.

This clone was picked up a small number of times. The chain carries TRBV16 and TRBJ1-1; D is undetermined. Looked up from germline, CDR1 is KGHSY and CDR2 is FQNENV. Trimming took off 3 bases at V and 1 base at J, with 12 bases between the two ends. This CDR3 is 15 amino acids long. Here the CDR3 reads CASSHISAGNTEAFF. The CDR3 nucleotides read TGTGCCAGCAGCCATATTTCGGCAGGGAACACTGAAGCTTTCTTT.

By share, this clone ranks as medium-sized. The CDR3 coding sequence is TGTGCCAGCAGGGACTCACTCAAATACGAGCAGTACTTC. Amino acid sequence: CASRDSLKYEQYF. The rearrangement joins TRBV7-9 to TRBJ2-7, with D possibly TRBD2 on 5 matching bases. The CDR3 has 13 residues. The ends were cut back, 6 bases at V and 4 bases at J, with 13 bases in the middle. The germline V gene encodes CDR1 SEHNR and CDR2 FQNEAQ (reference sequence).

CDR3 in amino acids: CASSLRGQGIPETQYF. The CDR3 DNA is TGTGCCAGCAGCTTGAGGGGACAGGGAATTCCCGAGACCCAGTACTTC. This chain uses TRBV5-6 with TRBJ2-5; 9 bases match TRBD1. Germline V gene lookup returns CDR1 SGHDT and CDR2 YYEEEE. This CDR3 has 16 residues. V trimming: 1 base; J trimming: 5 bases; junction bases outside the gene matches: 9. Complete variable domain (other parts from reference TRBV5-6 and TRBJ2-5): DAGVTQSPTHLIKTRGQQVTLRCSPKSGHDTVSWYQQALGQGPQFIFQYYEEEERQRGNFPDRFSGHQFPNYSSELNVNALLLGDSALYLCASSLRGQGIPETQYFGPGTRLLVL.

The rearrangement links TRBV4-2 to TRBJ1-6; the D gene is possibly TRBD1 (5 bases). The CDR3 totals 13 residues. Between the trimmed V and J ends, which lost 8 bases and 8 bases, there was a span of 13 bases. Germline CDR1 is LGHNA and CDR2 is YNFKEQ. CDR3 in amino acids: CASGTGGDSPLHF. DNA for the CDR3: TGTGCCAGCGGGACTGGAGGAGATTCACCCCTCCACTTT.

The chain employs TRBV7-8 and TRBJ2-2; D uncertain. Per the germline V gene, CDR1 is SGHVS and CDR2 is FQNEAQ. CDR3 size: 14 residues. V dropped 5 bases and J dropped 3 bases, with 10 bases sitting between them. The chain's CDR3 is CASSVEVYTGELFF. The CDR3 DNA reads TGTGCCAGCAGCGTCGAGGTTTACACCGGGGAGCTGTTTTTT.

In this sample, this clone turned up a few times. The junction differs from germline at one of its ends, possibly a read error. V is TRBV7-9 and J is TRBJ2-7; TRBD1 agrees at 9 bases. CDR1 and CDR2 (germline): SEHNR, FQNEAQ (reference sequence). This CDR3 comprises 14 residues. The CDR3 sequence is CSSSLGQGAYEQYF. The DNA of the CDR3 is TGTTCCAGCAGCCTGGGACAGGGAGCCTACGAGCAGTACTTC.

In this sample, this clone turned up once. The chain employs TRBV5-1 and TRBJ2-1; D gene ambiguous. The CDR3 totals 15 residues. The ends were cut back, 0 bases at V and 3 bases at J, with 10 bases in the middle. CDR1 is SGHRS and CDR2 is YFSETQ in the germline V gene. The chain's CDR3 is CASSLAQVIYNEQFF. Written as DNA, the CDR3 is TGCGCCAGCAGCTTGGCTCAGGTAATCTACAATGAGCAGTTCTTC.

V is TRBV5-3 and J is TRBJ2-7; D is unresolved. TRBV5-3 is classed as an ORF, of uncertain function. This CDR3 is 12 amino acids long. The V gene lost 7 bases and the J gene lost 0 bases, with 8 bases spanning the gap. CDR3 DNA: TGTGCCAGAGTACAGAGCTCCTACGAGCAGTACTTC. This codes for CARVQSSYEQYF.

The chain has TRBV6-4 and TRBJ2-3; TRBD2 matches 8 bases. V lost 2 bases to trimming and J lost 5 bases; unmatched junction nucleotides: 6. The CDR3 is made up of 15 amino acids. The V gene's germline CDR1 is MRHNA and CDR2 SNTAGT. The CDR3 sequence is CASSDNGGVGDTQYF. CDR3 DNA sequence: TGTGCCAGCAGTGACAACGGGGGGGTTGGAGATACGCAGTATTTT.

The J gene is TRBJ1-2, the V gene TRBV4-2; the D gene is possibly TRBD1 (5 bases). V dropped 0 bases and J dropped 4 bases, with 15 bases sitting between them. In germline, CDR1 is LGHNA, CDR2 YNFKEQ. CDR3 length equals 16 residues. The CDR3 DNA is TGTGCCAGCAGCCAAGAGGCGGGGCCCGAGGTCTATGGCTACACCTTC. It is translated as CASSQEAGPEVYGYTF.